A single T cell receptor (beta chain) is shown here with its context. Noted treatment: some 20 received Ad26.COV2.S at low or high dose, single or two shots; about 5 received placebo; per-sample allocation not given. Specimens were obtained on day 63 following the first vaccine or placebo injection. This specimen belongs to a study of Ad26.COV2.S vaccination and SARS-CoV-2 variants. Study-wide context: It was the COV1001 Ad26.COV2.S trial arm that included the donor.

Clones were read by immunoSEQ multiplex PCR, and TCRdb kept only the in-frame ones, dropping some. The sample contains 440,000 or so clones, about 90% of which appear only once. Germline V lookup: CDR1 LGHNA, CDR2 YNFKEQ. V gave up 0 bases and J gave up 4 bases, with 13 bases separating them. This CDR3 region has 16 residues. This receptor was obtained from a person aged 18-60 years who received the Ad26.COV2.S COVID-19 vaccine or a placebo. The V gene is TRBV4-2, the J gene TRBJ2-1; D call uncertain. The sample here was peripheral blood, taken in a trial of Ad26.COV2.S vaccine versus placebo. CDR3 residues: CASSQDNSQSYNEQFF. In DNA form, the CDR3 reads TGTGCCAGCAGCCAAGATAACAGCCAATCTTACAATGAGCAGTTCTTC.